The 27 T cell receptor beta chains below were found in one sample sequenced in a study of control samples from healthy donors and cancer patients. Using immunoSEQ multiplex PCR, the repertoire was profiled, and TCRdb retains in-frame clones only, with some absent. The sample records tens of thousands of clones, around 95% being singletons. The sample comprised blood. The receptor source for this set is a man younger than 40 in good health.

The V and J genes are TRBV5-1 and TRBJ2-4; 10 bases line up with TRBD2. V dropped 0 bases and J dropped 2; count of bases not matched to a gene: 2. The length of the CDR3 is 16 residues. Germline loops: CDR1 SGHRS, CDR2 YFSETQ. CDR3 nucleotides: TGCGCCAGCAGCTTGGTCACTAGCGGGACCAAAAACATTCAGTACTTC. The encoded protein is CASSLVTSGTKNIQYF.

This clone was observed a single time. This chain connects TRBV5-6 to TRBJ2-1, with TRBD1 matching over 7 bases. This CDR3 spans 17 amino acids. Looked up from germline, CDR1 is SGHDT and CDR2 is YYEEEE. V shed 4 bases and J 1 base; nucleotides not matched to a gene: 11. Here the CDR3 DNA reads TGTGCCAGCAGCGGAACCGGGACAGTCACATCCTACAATGAGCAGTTCTTC. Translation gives CASSGTGTVTSYNEQFF. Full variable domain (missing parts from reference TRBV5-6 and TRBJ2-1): DAGVTQSPTHLIKTRGQQVTLRCSPKSGHDTVSWYQQALGQGPQFIFQYYEEEERQRGNFPDRFSGHQFPNYSSELNVNALLLGDSALYLCASSGTGTVTSYNEQFFGPGTRLTVL.

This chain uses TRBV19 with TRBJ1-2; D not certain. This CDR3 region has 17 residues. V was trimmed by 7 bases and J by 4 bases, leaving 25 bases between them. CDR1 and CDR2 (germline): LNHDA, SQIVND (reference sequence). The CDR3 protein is CASTSSLWRAASYGYTF. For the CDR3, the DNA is TGTGCCAGTACTTCCTCCCTGTGGAGAGCGGCGTCCTATGGCTACACCTTC.

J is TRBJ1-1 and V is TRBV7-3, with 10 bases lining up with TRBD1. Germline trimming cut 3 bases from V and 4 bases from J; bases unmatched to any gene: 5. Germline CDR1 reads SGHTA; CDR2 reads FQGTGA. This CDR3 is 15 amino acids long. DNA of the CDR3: TGTGCCAGCAGCTTGACAGGGGGCGCGGGCACTGAAGCTTTCTTT. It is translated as CASSLTGGAGTEAFF.

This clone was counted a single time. The CDR3 loop reads CASSQGRGYNEQFF. The CDR3 DNA follows: TGCGCCAGCAGCCAGGGGAGAGGCTACAATGAGCAGTTCTTC. The chain carries TRBV5-1 and TRBJ2-1; TRBD1 is a possible D gene (6 bases). V gave up 4 bases and J gave up 3 bases, with 11 bases separating them. The CDR3 extends over 14 amino acids. Per germline, CDR1 SGHRS and CDR2 YFSETQ. The whole variable domain, remainder taken from reference TRBV5-1 and TRBJ2-1, is KAGVTQTPRYLIKTRGQQVTLSCSPISGHRSVSWYQQTPGQGLQFLFEYFSETQRNKGNFPGRFSGRQFSNSRSEMNVSTLELGDSALYLCASSQGRGYNEQFFGPGTRLTVL.

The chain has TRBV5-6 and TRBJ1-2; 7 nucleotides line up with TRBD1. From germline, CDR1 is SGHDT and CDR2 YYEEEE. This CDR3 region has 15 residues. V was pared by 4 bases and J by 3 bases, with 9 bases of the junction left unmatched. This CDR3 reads CASSTFDRADYGYTF. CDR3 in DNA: TGTGCCAGCAGCACTTTCGACAGGGCTGACTATGGCTACACCTTC.

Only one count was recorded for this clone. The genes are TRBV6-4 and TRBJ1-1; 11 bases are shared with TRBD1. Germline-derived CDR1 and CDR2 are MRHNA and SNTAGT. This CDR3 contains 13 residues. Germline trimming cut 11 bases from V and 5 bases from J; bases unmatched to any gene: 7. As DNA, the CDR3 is TGTGCCGGAAGGGACAGGGGGAGGACTGAAGCTTTCTTT. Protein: CAGRDRGRTEAFF.

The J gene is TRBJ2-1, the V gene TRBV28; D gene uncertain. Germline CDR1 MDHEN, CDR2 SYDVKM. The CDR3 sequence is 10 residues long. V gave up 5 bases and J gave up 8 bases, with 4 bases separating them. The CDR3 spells CASSQYEQFF. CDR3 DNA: TGTGCCAGCAGTCAGTATGAGCAGTTCTTC.

CDR3 in amino acids: CATSRGGRTEAFF. The CDR3 DNA is TGTGCCACCAGCAGGGGGGGCAGGACTGAAGCTTTCTTT. The genes are TRBV15 and TRBJ1-1; tentatively, D is TRBD1 (6 bases). Trimming removed 3 bases from V and 5 bases from J, with 10 bases in between. Per germline, CDR1 LNHNV and CDR2 YYDKDF (reference sequence). The CDR3 length is 13 residues.

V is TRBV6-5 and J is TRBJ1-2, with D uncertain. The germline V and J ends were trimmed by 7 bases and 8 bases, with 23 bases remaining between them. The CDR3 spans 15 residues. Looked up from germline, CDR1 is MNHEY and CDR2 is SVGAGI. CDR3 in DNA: TGTGCCAGCAACCCCGATCCCGGACTAATAAGAGGCTACACCTTC. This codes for CASNPDPGLIRGYTF.

Written as DNA, the CDR3 is TGTGCCAGCAGCTTGAGAATCACTTACAATGAGCAGTTCTTC. Translated: CASSLRITYNEQFF. The V gene is TRBV5-6, the J gene TRBJ2-1, with no clear D. Germline CDR1 and CDR2: SGHDT and YYEEEE. This CDR3 contains 14 residues. V lost 1 base and J 4 bases, leaving 9 bases between the germline ends.

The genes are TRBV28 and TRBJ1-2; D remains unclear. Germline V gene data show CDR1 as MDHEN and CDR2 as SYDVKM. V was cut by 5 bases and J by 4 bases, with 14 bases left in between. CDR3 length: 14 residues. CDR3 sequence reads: CASSMTASGYGYTF. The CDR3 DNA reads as TGTGCCAGCAGTATGACTGCTTCGGGCTATGGCTACACCTTC.

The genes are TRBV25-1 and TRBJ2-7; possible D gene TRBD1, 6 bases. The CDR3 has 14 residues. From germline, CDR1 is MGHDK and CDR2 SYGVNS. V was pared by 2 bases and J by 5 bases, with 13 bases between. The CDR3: CASSETGFGHEQYF. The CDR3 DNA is TGTGCCAGCAGTGAAACAGGGTTCGGGCACGAGCAGTACTTC.

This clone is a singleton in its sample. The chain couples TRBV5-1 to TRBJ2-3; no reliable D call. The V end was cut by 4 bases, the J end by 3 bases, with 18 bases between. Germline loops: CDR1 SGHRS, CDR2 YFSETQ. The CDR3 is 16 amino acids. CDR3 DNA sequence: TGCGCCAGCAGCCAGAACTACCCTGGAAGTACAGATACGCAGTATTTT. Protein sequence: CASSQNYPGSTDTQYF.

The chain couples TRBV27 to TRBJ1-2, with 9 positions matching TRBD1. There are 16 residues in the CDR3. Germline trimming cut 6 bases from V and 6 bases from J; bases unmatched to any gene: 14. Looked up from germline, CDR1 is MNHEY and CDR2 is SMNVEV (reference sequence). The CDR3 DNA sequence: TGTGCCAGCAGGTCCCTTGGCCGGGACAGGGTAGATGGCTACACCTTC. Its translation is CASRSLGRDRVDGYTF.

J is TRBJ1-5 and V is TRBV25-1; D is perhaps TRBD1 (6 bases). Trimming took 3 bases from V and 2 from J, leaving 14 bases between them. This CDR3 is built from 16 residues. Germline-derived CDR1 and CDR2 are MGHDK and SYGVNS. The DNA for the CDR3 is TGTGCCAGCAGTGATGGCAGGGGAAGTGGCAATCAGCCCCAGCATTTT. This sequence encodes CASSDGRGSGNQPQHF. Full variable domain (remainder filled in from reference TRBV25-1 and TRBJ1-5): EADIYQTPRYLVIGTGKKITLECSQTMGHDKMYWYQQDPGMELHLIHYSYGVNSTEKGDLSSESTVSRIRTEHFPLTLESARPSHTSQYLCASSDGRGSGNQPQHFGDGTRLSIL.

The chain's CDR3 is CASSVDSRHTDTQYF. DNA for the CDR3: TGTGCCAGCAGCGTAGACTCGCGGCACACAGATACGCAGTATTTT. The V and J genes are TRBV9 and TRBJ2-3; D not resolved. Germline CDR1 is SGDLS and CDR2 is YYNGEE. With 0 bases removed from V and 2 bases from J, the gap between germline ends came to 10 bases. CDR3 size: 15 residues.

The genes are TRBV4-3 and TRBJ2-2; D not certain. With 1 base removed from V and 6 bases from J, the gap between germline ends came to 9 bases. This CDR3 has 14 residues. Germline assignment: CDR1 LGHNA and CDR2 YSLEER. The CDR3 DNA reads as TGCGCCAGCAGCCAAGGGATCGTTCCCGGGGAGCTGTTTTTT. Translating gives CASSQGIVPGELFF.

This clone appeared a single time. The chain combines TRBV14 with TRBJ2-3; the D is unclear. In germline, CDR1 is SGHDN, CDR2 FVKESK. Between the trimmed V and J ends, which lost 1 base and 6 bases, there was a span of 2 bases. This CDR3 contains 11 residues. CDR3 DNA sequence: TGTGCCAGCAGCCAAGGCGATACGCAGTATTTT. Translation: CASSQGDTQYF.

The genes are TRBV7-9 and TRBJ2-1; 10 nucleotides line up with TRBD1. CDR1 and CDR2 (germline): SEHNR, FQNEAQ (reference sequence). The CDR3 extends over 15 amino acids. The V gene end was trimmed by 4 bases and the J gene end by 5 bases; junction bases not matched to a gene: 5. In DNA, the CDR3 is TGTGCCAGCAGCTCTGCCGGGACAGGGGACAATGAGCAGTTCTTC. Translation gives CASSSAGTGDNEQFF.

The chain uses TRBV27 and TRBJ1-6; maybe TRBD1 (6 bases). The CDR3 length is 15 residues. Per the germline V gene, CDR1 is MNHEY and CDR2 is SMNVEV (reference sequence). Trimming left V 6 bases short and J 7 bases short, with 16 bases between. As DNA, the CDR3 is TGTGCCAGCAGATTAGGGGGGACTTTGAATTCACCCCTCCACTTT. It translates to CASRLGGTLNSPLHF.

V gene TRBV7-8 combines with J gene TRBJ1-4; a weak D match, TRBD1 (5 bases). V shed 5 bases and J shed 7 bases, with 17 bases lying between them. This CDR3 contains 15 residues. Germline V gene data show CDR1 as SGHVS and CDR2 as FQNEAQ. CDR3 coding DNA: TGTGCCAGCAGCGCCCAGACGGGACGGACTGAAAAACTGTTTTTT. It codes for CASSAQTGRTEKLFF.

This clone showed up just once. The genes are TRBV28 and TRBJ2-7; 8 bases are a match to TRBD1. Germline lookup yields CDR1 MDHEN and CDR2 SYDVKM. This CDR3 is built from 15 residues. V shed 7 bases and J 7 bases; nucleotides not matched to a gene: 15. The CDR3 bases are TGTGCCAGCACCCTAACGACAGGGGCCTTTTGGGAGCAGTACTTC. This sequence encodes CASTLTTGAFWEQYF.

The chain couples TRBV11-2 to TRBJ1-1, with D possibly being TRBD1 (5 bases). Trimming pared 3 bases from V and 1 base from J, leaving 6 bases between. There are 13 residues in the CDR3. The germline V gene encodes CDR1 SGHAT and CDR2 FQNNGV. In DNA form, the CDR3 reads TGTGCCAGCAGCTTTGGGGGGAACACTGAAGCTTTCTTT. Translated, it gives CASSFGGNTEAFF. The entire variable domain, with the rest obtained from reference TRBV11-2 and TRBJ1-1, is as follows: EAGVAQSPRYKIIEKRQSVAFWCNPISGHATLYWYQQILGQGPKLLIQFQNNGVVDDSQLPKDRFSAERLKGVDSTLKIQPAKLEDSAVYLCASSFGGNTEAFFGQGTRLTVV.

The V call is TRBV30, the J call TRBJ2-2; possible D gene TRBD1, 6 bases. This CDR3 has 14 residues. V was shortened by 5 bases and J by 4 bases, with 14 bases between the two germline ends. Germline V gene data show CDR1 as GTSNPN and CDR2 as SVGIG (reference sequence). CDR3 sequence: CAWGWGLITGELFF. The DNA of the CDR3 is TGTGCCTGGGGATGGGGGCTGATCACCGGGGAGCTGTTTTTT.

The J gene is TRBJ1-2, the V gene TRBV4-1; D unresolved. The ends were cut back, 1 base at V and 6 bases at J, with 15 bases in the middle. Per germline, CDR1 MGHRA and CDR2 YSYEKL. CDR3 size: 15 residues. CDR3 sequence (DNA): TGCGCCAGCAGCCAAGGTGCAGTCCGGATTGATGGCTACACCTTC. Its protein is CASSQGAVRIDGYTF.

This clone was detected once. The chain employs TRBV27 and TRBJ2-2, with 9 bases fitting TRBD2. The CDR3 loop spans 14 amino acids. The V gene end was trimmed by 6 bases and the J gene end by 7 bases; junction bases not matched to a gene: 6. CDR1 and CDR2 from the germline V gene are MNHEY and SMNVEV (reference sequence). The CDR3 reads CASSHSSGSGELFF. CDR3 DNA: TGTGCCAGCAGCCATAGTAGCGGGAGCGGGGAGCTGTTTTTT.